This is a list of T cell receptor beta chains from one sample in a study of identical twins. TCRdb reprocessed the 5' RACE reads with MiXCR, giving one entry per CDR3 protein. The data show over 500,000 distinct CDR3 sequences, with 20% to 25% seen just once and around 0.9% held by the top ten. Separately, the same data were catalogued under a study of T cells expressing NK-cell markers.

The sample comprised CD4+ T cells sorted from blood. Source of these receptors: a woman aged 18 to 35 in good health. Each CDR3 is given with its conserved first and last residue. Fields, in order: CDR3 protein, V gene, J gene.

CAISESRVGRVSYEQYF	TRBV10-3	TRBJ2-7
CSARDGAGGSYEQYF	TRBV20-1	TRBJ2-7
CASSFLIETQYF	TRBV12-3/TRBV12-4	TRBJ2-5
CASSQGPQLSSTDTQYF	TRBV4-3	TRBJ2-3
CASSPGFPYTGELFF	TRBV18	TRBJ2-2
CASSLGTSGRDYTDTQYF	TRBV5-5	TRBJ2-3
CSARVLDRGYNEQFF	TRBV20-1	TRBJ2-1
CSAPRPGTNQPQHF	TRBV20-1	TRBJ1-5
CASGRWEGTDTQYF	TRBV9	TRBJ2-3
CAISDGGPQETQYF	TRBV10-3	TRBJ2-5
CASSLNEQPQHF	TRBV5-5	TRBJ1-5
CASSARRGAGDEQFF	TRBV6-4	TRBJ2-1
CASSFGEWGNEQFF	TRBV5-1	TRBJ2-1
CSAREASGRVNEQFF	TRBV20-1	TRBJ2-1
CASSLGRLATYNEQFF	TRBV7-8	TRBJ2-1
CASSLVADLFRESSYNEQFF	TRBV5-6	TRBJ2-1
CASRSLTQETQYF	TRBV5-1	TRBJ2-5
CSVPLDGPQETQYF	TRBV29-1	TRBJ2-5
CATSRDPGVTEAFF	TRBV15	TRBJ1-1
CASSRLAGVFGELFF	TRBV5-1	TRBJ2-2
CASSPRTVDGYTF	TRBV12-3/TRBV12-4	TRBJ1-2
CASSYLFRVAEAFF	TRBV12-3/TRBV12-4	TRBJ1-1
CASSYDRMNTEAFF	TRBV6-5	TRBJ1-1
CASSYRQSYYGYTF	TRBV6-5	TRBJ1-2
CSADGRPQETQYF	TRBV20-1	TRBJ2-5
CASSPLLLVPDTQYF	TRBV27	TRBJ2-3
CATSDGTRIEQFF	TRBV24-1	TRBJ2-1
CSVATGADTQYF	TRBV29-1	TRBJ2-3
CSAGKGSKNIQYF	TRBV29-1	TRBJ2-4
CASSSPTSGWGNEQFF	TRBV27	TRBJ2-1
CASTKGLNTEAFF	TRBV6-1	TRBJ1-1
CASSVDRTNEQFF	TRBV5-1	TRBJ2-1
CASNPGQGTYEQYF	TRBV6-1	TRBJ2-7
CASSWARDSEAFF	TRBV7-2	TRBJ1-1
CASSLVGSGPYEQFF	TRBV27	TRBJ2-1
CASSLHPGQLGDEQYF	TRBV4-2	TRBJ2-7
CASSLRGLYYEQYF	TRBV5-6	TRBJ2-7
CASSYVGGSVSYEQYF	TRBV6-5	TRBJ2-7
CASSFRGRAFVTDTQYF	TRBV7-2	TRBJ2-3
CAISEKGGTGDSTGAAFF	TRBV10-3	TRBJ1-1
CASSSPLRSKTSTDTQYF	TRBV27	TRBJ2-3
CASIPSGGAVKYEQYF	TRBV7-8	TRBJ2-7
CASSRLAESSYNEQFF	TRBV6-1	TRBJ2-1
CASSFWASGSYEQYF	TRBV12-3/TRBV12-4	TRBJ2-7
CASTTPSRGYTF	TRBV6-5	TRBJ1-2
CASAPADTQYF	TRBV27	TRBJ2-3
CASSDRGYEQYF	TRBV7-2	TRBJ2-7
CASSLGWQAENTIYF	TRBV5-1	TRBJ1-3
CSARGDRGNEAFF	TRBV20-1	TRBJ1-1
CASSDLAGGQSDTQYF	TRBV6-4	TRBJ2-3
CASSLRKGLTPYEQYF	TRBV4-3	TRBJ2-7